The next 25 T cell receptor beta chains were all read from a single sample in a study of monozygotic twins with inflammatory bowel disease. One entry per CDR3 protein, without DNA, is what TCRdb gives after re-calling the 5' RACE reads. The specimen's table records about 450,000 distinct CDR3 sequences. Sequencing used blood. The source of these receptors is a human donor with ulcerative colitis or Crohn's disease, or a healthy co-twin of an affected twin (not recorded which).

The chain has TRBV15 and TRBJ2-1. The CDR3 extends over 16 amino acids. Germline V lookup: CDR1 LNHNV, CDR2 YYDKDF (reference sequence). This CDR3 is CATSSPTTSIYNEQFF.

V usage is TRBV18 and J usage is TRBJ1-1. This CDR3 comprises 13 residues. The germline V gene has CDR1 KGHSH and CDR2 LQKENI. The CDR3: CASSAAGNTEAFF.

The CDR3 protein is CASSAQGAYDQPQHF. The rearrangement links TRBV6-1 to TRBJ1-5; with no DNA, the TCRdb D assignment of TRBD1 cannot be verified. CDR3 length equals 15 residues. In germline, CDR1 is MNHNS, CDR2 SASEGT.

The chain links TRBV12-3 or TRBV12-4 to TRBJ1-1; there is no DNA to check the TCRdb D call of TRBD1. The CDR3 is 15 amino acids. CDR3 region: CASSWGQGGDTEAFF.

The chain joins TRBV7-2 to TRBJ1-2; TCRdb calls TRBD1, which cannot be checked without DNA. The CDR3 has 14 amino acids. CDR1 is SGHTA, CDR2 FQGNSA, per germline. CDR3 loop: CASTLTGGEGGYTF.

The chain uses TRBV3-1 and TRBJ1-1; the D call from TCRdb, TRBD1, cannot be confirmed without DNA. The CDR3 length is 14 residues. From germline, CDR1 is LGHDT and CDR2 YNNKEL (reference sequence). CDR3 sequence: CASTPGTAIREAFF.

This chain joins TRBV4-3 and TRBJ1-1; TCRdb outputs TRBD1, but without DNA this stays unchecked. The CDR3 spans 14 residues. Germline CDR1 and CDR2: LGHNA and YSLEER. CDR3 residues: CASSQGGQGPEAFF.

This chain connects TRBV6-5 to TRBJ2-3. The germline gives CDR1 MNHEY, CDR2 SVGAGI. This CDR3 has 14 residues. The chain's CDR3 is CASSYSAYTDTQYF.

The chain joins TRBV5-1 to TRBJ2-4; TCRdb reports TRBD1, a call that lacks DNA to check it against. Germline assignment: CDR1 SGHRS and CDR2 YFSETQ. The CDR3 runs 14 residues. The CDR3 sequence: CASSLTTGGNIQYF.

The V gene is TRBV7-2, the J gene TRBJ1-5; the D gene TCRdb calls, TRBD1, cannot be checked with no DNA. Looked up from germline, CDR1 is SGHTA and CDR2 is FQGNSA. The CDR3 totals 12 residues. The CDR3: CASSLTGMPQHF.

The V call is TRBV28, the J call TRBJ2-3. This CDR3 is built from 13 residues. Per the germline V gene, CDR1 is MDHEN and CDR2 is SYDVKM. The chain's CDR3 is CASTTLGTDTQYF.

The chain employs TRBV5-1 and TRBJ1-1; TCRdb reports TRBD1, a call that lacks DNA to check it against. This CDR3 comprises 17 residues. CDR1 is SGHRS and CDR2 is YFSETQ in the germline V gene. CDR3 residues: CASSPLQGAQGNTEAFF.

J is TRBJ2-7 and V is TRBV10-3; there is no DNA to check the TCRdb D call of TRBD2. This CDR3 region has 19 residues. The germline CDR1 and CDR2 sequences are ENHRY and SYGVKD. The CDR3 is CAISDGTSGRAGDTYEQYF.

The rearrangement links TRBV9 to TRBJ1-6; TCRdb outputs TRBD1, but without DNA this stays unchecked. The CDR3 length is 15 residues. In germline, CDR1 is SGDLS, CDR2 YYNGEE. The CDR3 loop reads CASSVEDVPGSPLHF.

The chain uses TRBV6-4 and TRBJ2-3; with no DNA, the TCRdb D assignment of TRBD2 cannot be verified. The CDR3 length is 16 residues. Germline loops: CDR1 MRHNA, CDR2 SNTAGT. The CDR3 here is CASSDRGGGSTDTQYF.

The chain links TRBV6-2 or TRBV6-3 to TRBJ2-5. Germline V CDR1 and CDR2: MNHEY, SVGEGT. The CDR3 has 15 residues. CDR3 region: CASSYQSPMRETQYF.

This chain connects TRBV6-1 to TRBJ2-1; the TCRdb D gene call, TRBD1, has no DNA to confirm it. This CDR3 has 15 amino acids. Germline V gene data show CDR1 as MNHNS and CDR2 as SASEGT. The CDR3 protein is CASSEMGGSYNEQFF.

This sequence joins TRBV30 and TRBJ1-2; checking the TCRdb D call of TRBD1 is not possible without DNA. Germline V CDR1 and CDR2: GTSNPN, SVGIG (reference sequence). The CDR3 has 13 amino acids. The CDR3 loop is CAWSPLQGDGYTF.

The chain is built from TRBV29-1 and TRBJ2-1; there is no DNA to check the TCRdb D call of TRBD1. Germline assignment: CDR1 SQVTM and CDR2 ANQGSEA. This CDR3 is 15 amino acids long. CDR3 sequence reads: CSGDRGPSSYNEQFF.

The chain uses TRBV11-2 and TRBJ2-7; absent DNA, TCRdb's TRBD1 call cannot be checked. Germline values: CDR1 SGHAT, CDR2 FQNNGV. The CDR3 is made up of 15 amino acids. The CDR3 spells CASTMLGGPSYEQYF.

The chain couples TRBV2 to TRBJ2-3; TCRdb returns TRBD2, unconfirmable since there is no DNA. The length of the CDR3 is 15 residues. Germline-derived CDR1 and CDR2 are SNHLY and FYNNEI. This CDR3 reads CASSPLAGVTDTQYF.

The rearrangement uses TRBV21-1 and TRBJ2-5; no DNA is available, so the TRBD1 call from TCRdb remains unchecked. TRBV21-1 is tagged as a pseudogene. This CDR3 has 13 amino acids. Here the CDR3 reads CAPRGAPGETQYF.

The chain uses TRBV18 and TRBJ2-5; with no DNA, the TCRdb D assignment of TRBD2 cannot be verified. The CDR3 is made up of 14 amino acids. Germline V CDR1 and CDR2: KGHSH, LQKENI. The CDR3 sequence is CASSRGGAEETQYF.

This rearrangement joins TRBV4-1 to TRBJ1-5; lacking DNA, the TRBD1 call made by TCRdb goes unchecked. This CDR3 spans 16 amino acids. Germline V lookup: CDR1 MGHRA, CDR2 YSYEKL. CDR3 residues: CASSHRLRGPNQPQHF.

The chain joins TRBV5-1 to TRBJ2-7; TCRdb lists TRBD1, though no DNA is available to test this call. Germline V gene sequence: CDR1 SGHRS, CDR2 YFSETQ. This CDR3 has 15 residues. CDR3 loop: CASSTGTVGPYEQYF.